The rows below give T cell receptor beta chains drawn from one sample of a study of T cells after yellow fever vaccination. MiXCR, applied by TCRdb to the 5' RACE reads, yields one record per CDR3 protein. The sample records some 320,000 distinct CDR3 sequences, approximately 4% being singletons. Material: PBMCs, obtained 5 days after the yellow fever booster vaccination. The source of these receptors is a young man who received the YFV17D yellow fever vaccine. CDR3s include the opening cysteine and the closing phenylalanine or tryptophan. Each record gives: clone size, V gene, D gene, CDR3 length, J gene, CDR3 protein, CDR3 DNA. A D gene is named only where the DNA matches it firmly. The size field is filled for only some rows; it gives once, few, many or a size class.

NA,TRBV19,NA,13,TRBJ1-2,CASSEQGFGGYTF,TGTGCCAGTAGTGAGCAGGGCTTCGGTGGCTACACCTTC
NA,TRBV19,TRBD1,15,TRBJ2-3,CASSTGTGHTDTQYF,TGTGCCAGTAGTACCGGGACAGGGCACACAGATACGCAGTATTTT
few,TRBV20-1,TRBD1,14,TRBJ2-3,CSARDHRGTDTQYF,TGCAGTGCTAGAGATCACAGGGGGACAGATACGCAGTATTTT
few,TRBV11-2,TRBD2,14,TRBJ2-1,CASTPTSGGNEQFF,TGTGCCAGCACCCCGACTAGCGGGGGCAATGAGCAGTTCTTC
NA,TRBV24-1,NA,13,TRBJ1-5,CATSDEGLQPQHF,TGTGCCACCAGTGATGAGGGGCTTCAGCCCCAGCATTTT
NA,TRBV4-1,NA,13,TRBJ2-1,CASSQDVQGKQFF,TGCGCCAGCAGCCAAGATGTCCAGGGGAAGCAGTTCTTC
NA,TRBV29-1,TRBD1,12,TRBJ1-2,CSGIDRGYGYTF,TGCAGCGGGATCGACAGGGGCTATGGCTACACCTTC
few,TRBV7-2,NA,12,TRBJ1-3,CANPGPGNTIYF,TGTGCCAACCCAGGGCCGGGAAACACCATATATTTT
few,TRBV28,TRBD1,13,TRBJ2-1,CASSRRGPNEQFF,TGTGCCAGCAGCCGAAGGGGGCCGAATGAGCAGTTCTTC
NA,TRBV5-1,NA,16,TRBJ1-4,CASSLGGAATNEKLFF,TGCGCCAGCAGCTTGGGGGGAGCCGCAACTAATGAAAAACTGTTTTTT
NA,TRBV4-3,TRBD2,14,TRBJ2-1,CASSQEGRVNEQFF,TGCGCCAGCAGCCAAGAAGGGAGGGTCAATGAGCAGTTCTTC
few,TRBV5-6,TRBD1,14,TRBJ1-3,CASSSRGRGNTIYF,TGTGCCAGCAGCAGCAGGGGGCGAGGAAACACCATATATTTT
many,TRBV20-1,TRBD2,15,TRBJ2-2,CSASLAGGPAGELFF,TGCAGTGCTAGTTTAGCGGGGGGGCCCGCCGGGGAGCTGTTTTTT
many,TRBV20-1,NA,12,TRBJ2-5,CSATGLGETQYF,TGCAGTGCTACAGGGTTGGGGGAGACCCAGTACTTC
many,TRBV10-2,TRBD1,14,TRBJ2-1,CASSESGQVVEQFF,TGCGCCAGCAGTGAGTCGGGACAGGTCGTTGAGCAGTTCTTC
few,TRBV7-7,NA,13,TRBJ2-3,CASSLGPGDTQYF,TGTGCCAGCAGCTTGGGGCCGGGAGATACGCAGTATTTT
NA,TRBV7-9,TRBD2,15,TRBJ2-7,CASSLFGGVAYEQYF,TGTGCCAGCAGCTTATTCGGGGGGGTCGCCTACGAGCAGTACTTC
many,TRBV27,NA,15,TRBJ1-4,CASTSLGAFNEKLFF,TGTGCCAGCACCTCCCTCGGGGCCTTTAATGAAAAACTGTTTTTT
few,TRBV7-2,NA,13,TRBJ2-3,CASSSIDQDTQYF,TGTGCCAGCAGCTCCATAGACCAAGATACGCAGTATTTT
NA,TRBV7-2,NA,15,TRBJ2-5,CASSRSVGAGETQYF,TGTGCCAGCAGCCGTTCGGTCGGGGCCGGTGAGACCCAGTACTTC
few,TRBV6-5,NA,16,TRBJ2-6,CASSRSGVSGANVLTF,TGTGCCAGCAGTCGCTCAGGAGTCTCTGGGGCCAACGTCCTGACTTTC
many,TRBV24-1,TRBD1,15,TRBJ1-1,CATSEQGAENTEAFF,TGTGCCACCAGTGAACAGGGGGCGGAGAACACTGAAGCTTTCTTT
few,TRBV4-3,NA,13,TRBJ1-1,CASSQVRGEQAFF,TGCGCCAGCAGCCAAGTACGTGGTGAGCAAGCTTTCTTT
NA,TRBV6-6,NA,18,TRBJ1-6,CASSYSKQGSSYNSPLHF,TGTGCCAGCAGTTACTCCAAGCAGGGGAGCTCCTATAATTCACCCCTCCACTTT
NA,TRBV29-1,NA,13,TRBJ2-5,CSATRGAQETQYF,TGCAGCGCAACCCGGGGGGCCCAAGAGACCCAGTACTTC
few,TRBV5-5,TRBD2,15,TRBJ2-2,CASSGSGGNTGELFF,TGTGCCAGCAGCGGTAGCGGGGGGAACACCGGGGAGCTGTTTTTT
NA,TRBV5-1,NA,14,TRBJ1-1,CASSLGAMNTEAFF,TGCGCCAGCAGCTTGGGGGCGATGAACACTGAAGCTTTCTTT
many,TRBV5-4,NA,13,TRBJ2-3,CASSFDSGDTQYF,TGTGCCAGCAGCTTCGACTCGGGGGATACGCAGTATTTT
few,TRBV24-1,NA,14,TRBJ2-7,CATSDSGTPYEQYF,TGTGCCACCAGTGACTCCGGGACACCCTACGAGCAGTACTTC
many,TRBV20-1,NA,13,TRBJ2-5,CSASRQSAETQYF,TGCAGTGCTAGTCGACAGTCCGCGGAGACCCAGTACTTC
NA,TRBV5-4,NA,15,TRBJ2-7,CASSPSLGTVYEQYF,TGTGCCAGCAGCCCTTCCTTAGGGACCGTCTACGAGCAGTACTTC
many,TRBV6-1,NA,12,TRBJ2-1,CASSDYRGGQFF,TGTGCCAGCAGTGACTACCGGGGCGGGCAGTTCTTC
few,TRBV5-1,TRBD2,17,TRBJ2-1,CASSSVGGSTYYNEQFF,TGCGCCAGCAGCTCGGTGGGGGGGTCGACCTACTACAATGAGCAGTTCTTC
many,TRBV9,NA,14,TRBJ2-3,CASSYRDHLDTQYF,TGTGCCAGCAGCTACCGGGACCACTTGGATACGCAGTATTTT
many,TRBV20-1,NA,14,TRBJ2-3,CSARVLADTDTQYF,TGCAGTGCTAGAGTTTTGGCAGACACAGATACGCAGTATTTT
few,TRBV7-2,TRBD2,15,TRBJ2-1,CASSLASGGRGEQFF,TGTGCCAGCAGCTTAGCTAGCGGGGGCAGGGGTGAGCAGTTCTTC
NA,TRBV30,NA,15,TRBJ1-2,CAWSVAGNSNYGYTF,TGTGCCTGGAGTGTAGCCGGCAACTCTAACTATGGCTACACCTTC
NA,TRBV6-2/TRBV6-3,TRBD1,15,TRBJ2-3,CASTWTGFTTDTQYF,TGTGCCAGCACCTGGACAGGATTTACCACAGATACGCAGTATTTT
few,TRBV7-9,TRBD1,14,TRBJ1-2,CASSDRDRVYGYTF,TGTGCCAGCAGCGACCGGGACAGGGTGTATGGCTACACCTTC
NA,TRBV6-5,TRBD1,14,TRBJ1-4,CASKGAATNEKLFF,TGTGCCAGCAAGGGGGCTGCAACTAATGAAAAACTGTTTTTT
few,TRBV13,NA,14,TRBJ1-1,CASSLGLSATEAFF,TGTGCCAGCAGCTTAGGCCTTAGCGCCACTGAAGCTTTCTTT
NA,TRBV7-3,TRBD1,16,TRBJ2-1,CASSLMGQGAPNEQFF,TGTGCCAGCAGCTTAATGGGACAGGGGGCTCCCAATGAGCAGTTCTTC
NA,TRBV5-6,TRBD2,15,TRBJ2-5,CASSWGSGDWGTQYF,TGTGCCAGCAGCTGGGGAAGCGGGGACTGGGGGACCCAGTACTTC
few,TRBV5-6,TRBD1,14,TRBJ2-7,CASSWDRDSYEQYF,TGTGCCAGCAGCTGGGACAGGGACTCCTACGAGCAGTACTTC
NA,TRBV7-2,NA,13,TRBJ2-1,CASRSGGKDEQFF,TGTGCCAGCAGATCAGGGGGGAAGGATGAGCAGTTCTTC
many,TRBV4-3,TRBD1,15,TRBJ2-3,CASGAGQALHDTQYF,TGCGCCAGCGGCGCGGGACAGGCCCTGCACGATACGCAGTATTTT
NA,TRBV30,NA,11,TRBJ2-3,CAWSVVDTQYF,TGTGCCTGGAGTGTTGTAGATACGCAGTATTTT
NA,TRBV7-9,TRBD1,15,TRBJ1-1,CASSLAYRGETEAFF,TGTGCCAGCAGCTTAGCCTACAGGGGGGAGACTGAAGCTTTCTTT
few,TRBV15,NA,13,TRBJ2-2,CATRGGDTGELFF,TGTGCCACCAGAGGGGGAGACACCGGGGAGCTGTTTTTT
many,TRBV14,NA,15,TRBJ2-3,CASSQDVLSTDTQYF,TGTGCCAGCAGCCAAGATGTACTAAGTACAGATACGCAGTATTTT
NA,TRBV19,TRBD2,14,TRBJ2-3,CASRGGPGEDTQYF,TGTGCCAGTCGCGGGGGGCCCGGCGAAGATACGCAGTATTTT
few,TRBV7-9,NA,17,TRBJ2-3,CASSLGAGQAGTDTQYF,TGTGCCAGCAGCTTAGGTGCAGGTCAGGCTGGCACAGATACGCAGTATTTT
NA,TRBV6-1,NA,17,TRBJ1-2,CASSGYQTYTGDYGYTF,TGTGCCAGCAGTGGGTACCAAACGTATACGGGGGACTATGGCTACACCTTC
many,TRBV7-2,NA,14,TRBJ2-1,CASSPMRLGGEQFF,TGTGCCAGCAGCCCCATGCGGCTAGGCGGTGAGCAGTTCTTC
NA,TRBV6-2/TRBV6-3,NA,17,TRBJ2-3,CASSYAFGVSGTDTQYF,TGTGCCAGCAGTTACGCATTCGGAGTCTCGGGCACAGATACGCAGTATTTT